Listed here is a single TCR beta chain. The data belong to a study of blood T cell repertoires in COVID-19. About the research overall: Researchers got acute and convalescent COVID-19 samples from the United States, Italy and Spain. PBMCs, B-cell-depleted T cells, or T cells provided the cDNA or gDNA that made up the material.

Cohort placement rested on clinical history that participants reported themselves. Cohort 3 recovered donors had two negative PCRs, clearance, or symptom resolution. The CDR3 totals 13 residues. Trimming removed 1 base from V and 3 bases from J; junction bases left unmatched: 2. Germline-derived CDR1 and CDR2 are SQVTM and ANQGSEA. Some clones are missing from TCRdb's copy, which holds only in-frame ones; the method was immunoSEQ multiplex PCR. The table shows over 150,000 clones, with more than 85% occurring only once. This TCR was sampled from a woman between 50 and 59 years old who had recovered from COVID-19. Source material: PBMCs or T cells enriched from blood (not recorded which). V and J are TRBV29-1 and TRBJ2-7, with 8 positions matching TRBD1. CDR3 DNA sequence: TGCAGCGTTGAAGGGACAGGGCTCTACGAGCAGTACTTC. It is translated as CSVEGTGLYEQYF.